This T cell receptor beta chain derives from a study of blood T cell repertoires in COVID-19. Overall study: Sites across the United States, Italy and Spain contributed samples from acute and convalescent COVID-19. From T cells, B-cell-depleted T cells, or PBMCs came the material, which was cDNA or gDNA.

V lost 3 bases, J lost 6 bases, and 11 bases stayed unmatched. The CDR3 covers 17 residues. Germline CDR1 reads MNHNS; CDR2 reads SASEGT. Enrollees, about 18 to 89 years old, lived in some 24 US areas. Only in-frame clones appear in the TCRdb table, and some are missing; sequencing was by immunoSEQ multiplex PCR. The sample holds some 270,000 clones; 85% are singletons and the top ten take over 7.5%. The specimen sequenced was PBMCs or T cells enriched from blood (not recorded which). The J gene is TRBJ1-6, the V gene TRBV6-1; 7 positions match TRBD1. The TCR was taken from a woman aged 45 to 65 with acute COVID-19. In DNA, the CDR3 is TGTGCCAGCAGTGAGATTCCAAGAGGGACAGTTAATTCACCCCTCCACTTT. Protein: CASSEIPRGTVNSPLHF.